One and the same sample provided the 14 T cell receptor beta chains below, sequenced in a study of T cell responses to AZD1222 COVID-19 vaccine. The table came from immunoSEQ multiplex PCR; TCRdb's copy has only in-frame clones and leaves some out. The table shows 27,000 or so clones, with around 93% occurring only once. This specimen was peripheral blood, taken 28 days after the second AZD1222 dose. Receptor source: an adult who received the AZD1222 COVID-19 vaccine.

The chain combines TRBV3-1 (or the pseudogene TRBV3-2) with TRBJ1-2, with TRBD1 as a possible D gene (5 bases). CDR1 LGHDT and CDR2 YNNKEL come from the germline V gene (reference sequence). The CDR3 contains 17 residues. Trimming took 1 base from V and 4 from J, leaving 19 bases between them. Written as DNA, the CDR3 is TGTGCCAGCAGCCAAGCGGGGCGGGCAGAAAACCGCTATGGCTACACCTTC. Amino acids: CASSQAGRAENRYGYTF.

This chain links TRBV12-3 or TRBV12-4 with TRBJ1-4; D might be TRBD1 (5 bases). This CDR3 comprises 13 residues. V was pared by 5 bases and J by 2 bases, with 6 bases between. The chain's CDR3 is CASSRQTNEKLFF. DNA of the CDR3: TGTGCCAGCAGTCGACAGACTAATGAAAAACTGTTTTTT.

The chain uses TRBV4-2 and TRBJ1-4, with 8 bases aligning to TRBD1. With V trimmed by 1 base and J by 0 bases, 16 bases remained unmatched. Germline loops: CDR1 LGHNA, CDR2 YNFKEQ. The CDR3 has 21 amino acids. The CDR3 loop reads CASSQVPYTGQGGATNEKLFF. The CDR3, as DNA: TGTGCCAGCAGCCAAGTGCCCTACACAGGACAGGGAGGAGCAACTAATGAAAAACTGTTTTTT.

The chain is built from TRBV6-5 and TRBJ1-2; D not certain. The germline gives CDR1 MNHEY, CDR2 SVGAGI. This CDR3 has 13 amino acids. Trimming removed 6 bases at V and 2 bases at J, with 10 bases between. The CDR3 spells CASRLTLNYGYTF. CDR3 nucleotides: TGTGCCAGCAGGCTCACTTTGAACTATGGCTACACCTTC.

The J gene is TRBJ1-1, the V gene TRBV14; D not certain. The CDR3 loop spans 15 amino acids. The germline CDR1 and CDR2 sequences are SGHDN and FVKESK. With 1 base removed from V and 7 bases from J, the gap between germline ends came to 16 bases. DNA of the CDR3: TGTGCCAGCAGCCAAGCCCTCGGCCGGGATTTTGAAGCTTTCTTT. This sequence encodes CASSQALGRDFEAFF.

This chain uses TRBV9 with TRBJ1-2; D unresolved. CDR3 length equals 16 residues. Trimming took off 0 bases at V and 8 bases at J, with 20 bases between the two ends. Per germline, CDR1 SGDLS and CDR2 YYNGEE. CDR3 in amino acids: CASSVVVEGFEAGYTF. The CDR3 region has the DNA TGTGCCAGCAGCGTAGTTGTAGAAGGCTTCGAGGCGGGCTACACCTTC.

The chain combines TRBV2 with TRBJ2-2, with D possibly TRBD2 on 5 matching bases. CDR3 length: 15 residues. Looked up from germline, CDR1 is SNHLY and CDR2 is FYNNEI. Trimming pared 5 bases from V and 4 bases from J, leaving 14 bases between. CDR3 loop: CASSFSGFGTGELFF. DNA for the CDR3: TGTGCCAGCAGTTTCTCGGGATTTGGCACCGGGGAGCTGTTTTTT.

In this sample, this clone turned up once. The chain's CDR3 is CASSIWTSGNNEQFF. The CDR3 DNA follows: TGTGCCAGTAGTATCTGGACTAGCGGGAACAATGAGCAGTTCTTC. The genes are TRBV19 and TRBJ2-1; TRBD2 aligns across 12 bases. The germline V gene has CDR1 LNHDA and CDR2 SQIVND (reference sequence). The CDR3 runs to 15 residues. With V trimmed by 3 bases and J by 5 bases, 2 bases remained unmatched.

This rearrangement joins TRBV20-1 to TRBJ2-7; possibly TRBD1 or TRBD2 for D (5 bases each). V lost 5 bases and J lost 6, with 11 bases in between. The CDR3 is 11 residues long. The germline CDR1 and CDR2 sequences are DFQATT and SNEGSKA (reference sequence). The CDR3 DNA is TGCAGTGCTTCCGGGGCTTCCGAGCAGTACTTC. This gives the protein CSASGASEQYF.

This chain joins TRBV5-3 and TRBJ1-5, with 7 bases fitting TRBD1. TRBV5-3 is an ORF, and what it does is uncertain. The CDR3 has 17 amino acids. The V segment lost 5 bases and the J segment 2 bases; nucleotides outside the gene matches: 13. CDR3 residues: CARSFSRDRDCNQPQHF. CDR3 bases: TGTGCCAGAAGTTTTTCGCGCGACAGGGACTGCAATCAGCCCCAGCATTTT.

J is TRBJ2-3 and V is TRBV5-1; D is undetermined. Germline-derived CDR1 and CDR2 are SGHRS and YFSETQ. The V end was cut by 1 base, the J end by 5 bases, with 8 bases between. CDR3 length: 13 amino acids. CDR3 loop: CASSLRGGDTQYF. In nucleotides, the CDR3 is TGCGCCAGCAGCTTGAGAGGTGGAGATACGCAGTATTTT.

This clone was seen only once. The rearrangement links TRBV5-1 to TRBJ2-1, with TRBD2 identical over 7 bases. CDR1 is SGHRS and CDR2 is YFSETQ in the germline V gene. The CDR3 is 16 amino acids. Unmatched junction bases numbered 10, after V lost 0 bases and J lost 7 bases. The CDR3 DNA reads TGCGCCAGCAGCTTGGCCCCTGCGGGAGTGGGTAATGAGCAGTTCTTC. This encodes CASSLAPAGVGNEQFF. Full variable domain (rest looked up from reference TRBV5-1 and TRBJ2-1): KAGVTQTPRYLIKTRGQQVTLSCSPISGHRSVSWYQQTPGQGLQFLFEYFSETQRNKGNFPGRFSGRQFSNSRSEMNVSTLELGDSALYLCASSLAPAGVGNEQFFGPGTRLTVL.

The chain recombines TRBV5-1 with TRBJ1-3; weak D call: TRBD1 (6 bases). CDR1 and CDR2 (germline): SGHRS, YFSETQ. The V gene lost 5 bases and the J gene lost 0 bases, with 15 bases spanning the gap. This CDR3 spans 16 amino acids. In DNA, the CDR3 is TGCGCCAGCAGGGATTCGACGGGGGCCTCTGGAAACACCATATATTTT. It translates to CASRDSTGASGNTIYF.

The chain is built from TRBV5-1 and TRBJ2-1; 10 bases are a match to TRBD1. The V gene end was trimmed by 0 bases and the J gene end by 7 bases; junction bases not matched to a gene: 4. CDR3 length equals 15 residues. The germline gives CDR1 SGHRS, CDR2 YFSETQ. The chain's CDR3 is CASSLEGQGINEQFF. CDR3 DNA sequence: TGCGCCAGCAGCTTGGAGGGACAGGGGATAAATGAGCAGTTCTTC.